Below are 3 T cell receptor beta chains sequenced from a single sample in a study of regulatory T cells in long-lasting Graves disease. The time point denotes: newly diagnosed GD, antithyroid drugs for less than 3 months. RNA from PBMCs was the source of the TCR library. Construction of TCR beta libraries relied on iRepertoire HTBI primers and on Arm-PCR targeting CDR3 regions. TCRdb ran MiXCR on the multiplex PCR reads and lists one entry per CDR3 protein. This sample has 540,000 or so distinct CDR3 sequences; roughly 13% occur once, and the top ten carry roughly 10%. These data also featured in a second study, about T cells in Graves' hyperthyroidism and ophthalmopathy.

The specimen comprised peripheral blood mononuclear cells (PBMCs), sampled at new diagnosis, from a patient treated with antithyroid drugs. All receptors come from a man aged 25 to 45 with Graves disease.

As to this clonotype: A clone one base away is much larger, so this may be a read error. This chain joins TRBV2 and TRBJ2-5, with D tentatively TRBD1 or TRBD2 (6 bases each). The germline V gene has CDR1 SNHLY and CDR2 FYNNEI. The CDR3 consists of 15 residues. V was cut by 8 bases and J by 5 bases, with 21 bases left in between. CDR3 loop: CASGDSSTGRETQYF. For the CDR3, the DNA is TGTGCCAGCGGGGATAGCTCTACAGGGAGGGAGACCCAGTACTTC.

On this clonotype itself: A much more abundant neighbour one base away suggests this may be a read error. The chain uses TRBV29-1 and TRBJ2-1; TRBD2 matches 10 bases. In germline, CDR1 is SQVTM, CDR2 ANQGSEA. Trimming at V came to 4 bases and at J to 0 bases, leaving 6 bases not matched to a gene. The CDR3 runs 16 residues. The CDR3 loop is CSVGRRLAGSYNEQFF. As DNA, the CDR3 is TGCAGCGTTGGCCGGAGACTAGCGGGCTCCTACAATGAGCAGTTCTTC.

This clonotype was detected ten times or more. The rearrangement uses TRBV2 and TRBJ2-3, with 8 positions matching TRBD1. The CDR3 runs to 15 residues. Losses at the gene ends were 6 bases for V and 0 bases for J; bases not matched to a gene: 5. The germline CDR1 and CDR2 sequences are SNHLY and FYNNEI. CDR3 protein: CASSRQGSSTDTQYF. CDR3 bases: TGTGCCAGCAGCCGACAGGGGTCTAGCACAGATACGCAGTATTTT.